Listed here is a single T cell receptor (beta chain). J lost 1 base, V lost 4 bases, and 1 base had no gene match. The CDR3 runs 14 residues. CDR1 is SEHNR and CDR2 is FQNEAQ in the germline V gene (reference sequence). Only in-frame clones appear in the TCRdb table, and some are missing; sequencing was by immunoSEQ multiplex PCR. The profile covers 75,000 to 95,000 clones, with approximately 90% appearing a single time and 0.95% taken by the ten largest. This sample was included in a study of T cell changes during pregnancy in multiple sclerosis. This clonotype originated in a female donor with multiple sclerosis, enrolled in a pregnancy study. This chain uses TRBV7-9 with TRBJ2-7, with 10 nucleotides matching TRBD2. Specimen: peripheral blood, collected before pregnancy. CDR3 residues: CASSWTSGSYEQYF. The CDR3 bases are TGTGCCAGCAGCTGGACTAGCGGTTCCTACGAGCAGTACTTC.